Reported below is one TCR beta chain. This clone was counted a few times. Its antigen is not yet known. No base quality values were provided; no much bigger clone lies one nucleotide off. In total, approximately 690 healthy bone marrow donors made up the cohort. All cohort members were sampled while nominally healthy, although unrecorded immune exposures were likely present. The donor tested CMV seronegative, placing the donor among the roughly 350 seronegative members of the cohort. A peripheral blood sample was provided by each donor, and peripheral blood mononuclear cells were used for TCR beta sequencing. Genomic DNA extraction from the blood cell samples was performed with the Qiagen DNeasy Blood Extraction Kit. This record belongs to a study of cytomegalovirus exposure and HLA in healthy donors (dated by TCRdb to 2015 to 2018). Regarding the complete study: According to an earlier analysis of several hundred of the donors, 150 million to 200 million T cells yielded 90 million to 140 million unique TCR beta sequences and 276 Gb of sequence data. Among around 400 genotyped donors of the cohort, an average of around 250,000 unique TCR beta nucleotide sequences was sequenced per donor, of which approximately 18% were non-productive. The study was designed to test whether signatures of past pathogen exposure could be identified by cataloging public T cell receptors. Among the approximately 430 genotyped donors, around 79% belonged to the genetic ancestry cluster associated with self-reported Caucasian donors. Roughly 310 gigabases of sequencing data and tens of millions of unique TCR sequences were included in an early release covering about 700 HLA-typed donors. Genome-wide SNP genotypes for about three fifths of the roughly 670 donors were used in a later genetic analysis, which treated that subset as a discovery cohort. Donor age, sex, ethnicity and CMV serostatus were collected together with the repertoire data. The study used immunosequencing to profile the T cell repertoires of about 670 subjects and linked those repertoires to cytomegalovirus serostatus. In a later analysis, previously published TCR beta repertoires from several hundred donors were re-analyzed and high-resolution HLA genotyping was added so that TCR occurrence patterns could be studied. Class I and class II HLA loci were covered by the typing at four-digit resolution. An earlier analysis of approximately 640 of the donors applied high-throughput TCR beta sequencing to assess whether each TCR beta V gene segment acted as functional or pseudogenic. In the later analysis, no new phenotypic data were used to find candidate immune exposures; instead, reliance was placed on TCR beta sequences and their occurrence across donors. Typing coverage differed by locus: A, B, C, DRB1 and DQB1 were typed in roughly 620-640 donors, DQA1 in 500 to 550, DPA1 in approximately 600, and DPB1 in around 440. The study combined high-throughput TCR immunosequencing, statistical association of individual TCRs with disease status, and machine learning to predict cytomegalovirus infection status. Roughly five DR-DQ haplotypes were handled as single units for association and clustering, since linkage in the cohort was strong. All discovery cohort repertoires had been generated on a single sequencing platform. In addition to the first cohort of approximately 650 subjects, a separate validation cohort of 100 to 150 different subjects was used. The investigation overall reported the following: A further reported finding was that TCR beta sequences accurately predicted the HLA-A and HLA-B alleles for most subjects in the first cohort. Linkage disequilibrium might explain the correlated functional status among segregating V segments, but an unknown experimental factor could not be ruled out. Specific HLA alleles were associated with 15,000 to 20,000 TCR beta sequences at a false discovery rate of 0.05 in a later analysis. The 87-base-pair reads could not distinguish some IMGT-functional V segments, including TRBV6-2 and TRBV6-3, so those segments were excluded. According to a later analysis, parvovirus B19, influenza, CMV and Epstein-Barr virus appeared linked to several top co-occurrence clusters. An association between a missense DCLRE1C variant and V-gene and J-gene trimming of TCR beta chains was found in a later genetic analysis and replicated in an independent cohort. In the study, 150 to 200 TCR beta chains were listed as associated with cytomegalovirus. About 15 rarely observed V segments, including chromosome 9 orphons, were excluded from the earlier analysis of some 590 of the donors because counts were too low. In a later analysis, HLA-associated TCR beta chains were found to be more clonally expanded and to have lower generation probabilities than equally common non-associated chains. In a later analysis, the rate of TCR association differed among HLA loci, with DRB1 alleles having the most associated TCRs and HLA-C alleles having the fewest. In vitro tests confirmed that a few of the cytomegalovirus-associated TCR beta chains recognize cytomegalovirus antigens. The only immune exposure information available for the cohort was CMV serostatus. The classifier was reported to diagnose cytomegalovirus status with high specificity and sensitivity in both the original and validation cohorts. In this cohort, only TCR beta chains were sequenced, and detectable features were limited by the absence of alpha or paired-chain data. The presence/absence analyses assumed that sequencing depth was roughly uniform across donors, and that assumption may not be true. In a later analysis, most CMV-associated TCR beta chains were found to appear HLA-restricted, with HLA associations seemingly driven largely by CMV exposure. Strong co-occurrence of HLA alleles, especially DR and DQ, made assigning TCR associations to individual alleles difficult. Because some donors lacked HLA typing at each locus, the association tests relied only on the typed subset. The sequencing pipeline was judged likely to have produced a cluster of highly shared sequence variants as a technical artifact. A later genetic analysis reported fewer N-insertions in productive TCRs among donors in an Asian-associated ancestry cluster than the roughly 700-donor mean. Most TCR sequences were seen in very few donors, while some public TCRs were found in many individuals. The authors suggested that the approach could potentially be extended to other disease states and immunological phenotypes. An earlier analysis of roughly 570 of the donors showed that most TCR beta V segments appeared in productive rearrangements either about 87% or about 30% of the time, which broadly matched IMGT annotations.

The library came from the immunoSEQ multiplex PCR assay. For the multiplex PCR, a mixture combining 60 forward primers for TCR Vbeta segments and 13 reverse primers for TCR Jbeta segments was used. The CDR3 region of rearranged TCR beta genes was amplified from genomic DNA with a multiplex PCR assay. On the Illumina HiSeq System, the amplified TCR beta libraries were sequenced as 87-base-pair reads. Processing in the source paper ran as follows. In a later analysis, around 80 million unique TCR beta chains were counted across the approximately 640 repertoires, and about 9.9 million of these chains were shared by at least two donors. A nearest-neighbor algorithm error-corrected the raw reads and collapsed the reads into unique sequences, merging closely related sequences to remove PCR and sequencing errors. To assign V, D and J gene segments, CDR3 sequences were aligned to IMGT reference sequences. For a sequence to be retained, at least a six-nucleotide match to both a V gene segment and a J gene segment was required. Rearrangements were called productive when the CDR3 lacked stop codons and stayed in frame with V and J; all others were non-productive. Following IMGT convention, CDR3 was defined as the stretch from the second conserved V-encoded cysteine up to the conserved J-encoded phenylalanine. Sequences without an unambiguous match to a single V gene segment were excluded from the earlier analysis of about 630 of the donors. In an earlier analysis of 587 of the donors, V segments were called functional above 56.7% productive rearrangements and were called segregating when the between-donor standard deviation exceeded 5%. A statistical classification framework was built for diagnosing cytomegalovirus status from the catalog of TCR beta chain sequences. In a later analysis, TCR nucleotide sequences were compared against IMGT/GENE-DB human TR gene sequences so that V and J genes could be assigned. A later analysis assigned CDR3 sequences and most-parsimonious VDJ recombination scenarios with the TCRdist pipeline. In a later analysis, each TCR beta chain was defined by its CDR3 amino acid sequence together with its V-gene family, and reads without a unique V-gene family were excluded. To address suspected cross-contamination and a sequencing artifact, a later analysis removed under 600 highly shared, low-generation-probability nucleotide sequences. In a later analysis, a clonal expansion index was calculated for each public chain from normalized within-repertoire ranks of inferred template counts. In a later analysis, generation probabilities were computed using a VDJ recombination model fitted to out-of-frame rearrangements, and the results were checked against IGoR. In a later analysis, TCR-TCR, TCR-HLA and TCR-CMV co-occurrence was scored with hypergeometric tests, and a repertoire-size bias correction was applied to TCR pairs. In a later analysis, false discovery rates were estimated by permuting HLA or CMV assignments 20 times. In a later analysis, co-occurring TCRs were grouped using DBSCAN, with TCRdist sequence similarity added in when clustering inside HLA-allele-positive subsets. For co-occurrence clustering, repertoires with fewer than 30,000 or more than 120,000 public chains were excluded, along with four or five repertoires with anomalous nucleotide sharing. Not all clones reach the TCRdb copy of this immuneACCESS table, which keeps in-frame sequences only. Checked studies attribute under half of the gap to unresolved V genes and leave the rest unexplained. V, J and clone size derive from that table, while D and trimming were established from the DNA sequence. The sample table lists 100,000 to 150,000 clones, over 60% of them with a count of one. The top ten constitute 1.9% of the sample.

According to the germline V gene, CDR1 reads MNHEY and CDR2 reads SVGAGI. The CDR3 spans 12 residues, from the cysteine through the phenylalanine. Just the 36-base CDR3 DNA is kept, in frame starting at base 1. Trimming removed 4 bases from V and 10 bases from J, leaving 11 bases between the germline ends. Source material: PBMCs. The rearrangement joined TRBV6-5 to TRBJ2-1; TRBD1 could be the D gene, as 6 bases match. This sequence was found in a man aged 50 to 59 in good health and CMV-seronegative. In nucleotides, the sequence is TGTGCCAGCAGTTCTGAGAGGGGGGAGCAGTTCTTC. This is translated as CASSSERGEQFF.